The clone carrying this T cell receptor beta chain was seen once. These data originate in a study of blood T cell repertoires in COVID-19. Libraries were prepared by immunoSEQ multiplex PCR; TCRdb keeps only in-frame clonotypes and omits some of them. The data show 99,000 or so clones, roughly 84% seen once. After removal of 3 bases from V and 5 bases from J, the junction contained 9 bases not matched to a gene. There are 15 residues in the CDR3. CDR1 and CDR2 from the germline V gene are LNHDA and SQIVND (reference sequence). This receptor was taken from a man between 65 and 79 years old with active or convalescent COVID-19. The specimen was peripheral blood. The chain employs TRBV19 and TRBJ1-1, with 7 bases fitting TRBD1. CDR3 in DNA: TGTGCCAGTAGTATCTGGACAGGCGGTAAAACTGAAGCTTTCTTT. Its protein product is CASSIWTGGKTEAFF.